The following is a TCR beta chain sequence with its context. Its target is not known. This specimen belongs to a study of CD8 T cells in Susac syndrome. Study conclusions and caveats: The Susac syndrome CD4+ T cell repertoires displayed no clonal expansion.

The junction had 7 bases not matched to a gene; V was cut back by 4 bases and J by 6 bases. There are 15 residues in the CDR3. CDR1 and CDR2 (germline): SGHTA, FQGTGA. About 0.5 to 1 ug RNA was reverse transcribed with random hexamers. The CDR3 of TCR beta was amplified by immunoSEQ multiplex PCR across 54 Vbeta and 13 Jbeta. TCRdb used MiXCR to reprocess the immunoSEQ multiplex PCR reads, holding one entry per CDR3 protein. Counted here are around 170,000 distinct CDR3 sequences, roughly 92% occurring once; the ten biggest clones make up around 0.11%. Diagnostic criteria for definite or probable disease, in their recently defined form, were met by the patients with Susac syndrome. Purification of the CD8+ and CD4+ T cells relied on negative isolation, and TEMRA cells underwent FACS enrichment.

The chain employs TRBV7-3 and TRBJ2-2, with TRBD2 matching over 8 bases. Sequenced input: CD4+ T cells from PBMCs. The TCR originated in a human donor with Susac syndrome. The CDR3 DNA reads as TGTGCCAGCAGCTCCGGACTAGCTGGGGCCGGGGAGCTGTTTTTT. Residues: CASSSGLAGAGELFF.